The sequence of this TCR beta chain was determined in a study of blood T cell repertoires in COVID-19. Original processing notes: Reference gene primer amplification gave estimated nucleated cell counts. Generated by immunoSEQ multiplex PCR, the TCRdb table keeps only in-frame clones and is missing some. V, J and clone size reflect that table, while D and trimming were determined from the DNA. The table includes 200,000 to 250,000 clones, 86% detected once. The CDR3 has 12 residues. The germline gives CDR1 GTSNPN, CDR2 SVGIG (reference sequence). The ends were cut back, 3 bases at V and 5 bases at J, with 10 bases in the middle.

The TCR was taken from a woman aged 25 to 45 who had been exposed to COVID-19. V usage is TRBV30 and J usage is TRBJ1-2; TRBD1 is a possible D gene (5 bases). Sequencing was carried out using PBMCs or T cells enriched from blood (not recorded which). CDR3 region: CAWSQGGYGYTF. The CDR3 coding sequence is TGTGCCTGGAGCCAGGGTGGGTATGGCTACACCTTC.